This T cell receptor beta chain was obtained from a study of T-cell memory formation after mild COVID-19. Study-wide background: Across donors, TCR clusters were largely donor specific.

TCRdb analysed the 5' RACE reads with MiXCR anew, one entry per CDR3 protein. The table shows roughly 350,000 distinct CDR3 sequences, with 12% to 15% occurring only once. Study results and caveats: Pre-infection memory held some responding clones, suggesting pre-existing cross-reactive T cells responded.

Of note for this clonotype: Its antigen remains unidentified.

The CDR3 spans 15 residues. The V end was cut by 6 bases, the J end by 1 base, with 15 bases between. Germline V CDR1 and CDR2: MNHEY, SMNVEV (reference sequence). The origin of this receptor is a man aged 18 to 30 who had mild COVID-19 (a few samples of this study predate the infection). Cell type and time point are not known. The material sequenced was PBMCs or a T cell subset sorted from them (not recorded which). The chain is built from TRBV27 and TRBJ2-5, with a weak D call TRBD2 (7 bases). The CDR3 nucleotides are TGTGCCAGCAGGGGGGCTAGCGGAACCCAAGAGACCCAGTACTTC. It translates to CASRGASGTQETQYF.